This section outlines one TCR beta chain sequence together with its context. What it binds is not known. Germline V gives CDR1 KGHSH, CDR2 LQKENI. This CDR3 spans 17 amino acids. These data come from a study of monozygotic twins with inflammatory bowel disease. The study's findings and limits: Repertoire similarity did not differ between concordant and discordant twins, possibly owing to limited power. Patients got different immunosuppressive treatments, which may have made their repertoires more variable.

TCRdb reanalyzed the 5' RACE reads and collapses them to one entry per CDR3 protein, without DNA. This specimen shows approximately 400,000 distinct CDR3 sequences; the ten leading clones hold roughly 2.5%. Researchers isolated total RNA from whole blood without sorting T cells. V is TRBV18 and J is TRBJ2-3. The specimen sequenced was blood. The source of this sequence is a human donor with ulcerative colitis or Crohn's disease, or a healthy co-twin of an affected twin (not recorded which). CDR3 sequence: CASSPLPDGTSTDTQYF.